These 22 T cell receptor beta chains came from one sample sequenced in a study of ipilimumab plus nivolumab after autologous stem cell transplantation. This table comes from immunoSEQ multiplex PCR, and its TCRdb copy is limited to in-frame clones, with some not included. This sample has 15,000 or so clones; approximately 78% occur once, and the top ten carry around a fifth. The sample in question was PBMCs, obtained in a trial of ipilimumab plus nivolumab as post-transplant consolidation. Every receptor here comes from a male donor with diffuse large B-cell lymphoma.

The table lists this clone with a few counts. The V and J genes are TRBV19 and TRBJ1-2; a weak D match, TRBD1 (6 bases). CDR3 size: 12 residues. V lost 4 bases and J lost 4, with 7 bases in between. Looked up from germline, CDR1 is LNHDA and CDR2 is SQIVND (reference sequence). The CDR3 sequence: CASSRDIYGYTF. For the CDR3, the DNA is TGTGCCAGTAGTAGGGACATCTATGGCTACACCTTC.

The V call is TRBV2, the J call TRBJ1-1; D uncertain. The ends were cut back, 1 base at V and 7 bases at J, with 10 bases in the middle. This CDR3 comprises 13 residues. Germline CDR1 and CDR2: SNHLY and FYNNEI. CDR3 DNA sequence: TGTGCCAGCAGTGAAGGTATTTGGGGTGAAGCTTTCTTT. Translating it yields CASSEGIWGEAFF.

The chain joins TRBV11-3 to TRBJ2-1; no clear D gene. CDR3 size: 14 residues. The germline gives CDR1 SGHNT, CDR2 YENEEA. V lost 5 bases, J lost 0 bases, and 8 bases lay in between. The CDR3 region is CASSRLSSYNEQFF. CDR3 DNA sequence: TGTGCCAGCAGCCGGTTGAGCTCCTACAATGAGCAGTTCTTC.

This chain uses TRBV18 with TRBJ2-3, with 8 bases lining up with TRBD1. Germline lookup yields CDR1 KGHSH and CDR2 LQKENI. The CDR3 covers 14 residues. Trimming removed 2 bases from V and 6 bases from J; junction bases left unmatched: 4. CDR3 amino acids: CASSPFQGADTQYF. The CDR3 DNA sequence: TGTGCCAGCTCACCATTCCAGGGGGCTGATACGCAGTATTTT.

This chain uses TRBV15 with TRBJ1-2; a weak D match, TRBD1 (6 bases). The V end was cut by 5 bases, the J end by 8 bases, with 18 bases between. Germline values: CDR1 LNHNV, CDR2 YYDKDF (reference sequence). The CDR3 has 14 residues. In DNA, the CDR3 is TGTGCCACCAGCCCACGACAGGCCCACTCAGGCTACACCTTC. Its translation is CATSPRQAHSGYTF. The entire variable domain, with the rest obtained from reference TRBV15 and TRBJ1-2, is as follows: DAMVIQNPRYQVTQFGKPVTLSCSQTLNHNVMYWYQQKSSQAPKLLFHYYDKDFNNEADTPDNFQSRRPNTSFCFLDIRSPGLGDTAMYLCATSPRQAHSGYTFGSGTRLTVV.

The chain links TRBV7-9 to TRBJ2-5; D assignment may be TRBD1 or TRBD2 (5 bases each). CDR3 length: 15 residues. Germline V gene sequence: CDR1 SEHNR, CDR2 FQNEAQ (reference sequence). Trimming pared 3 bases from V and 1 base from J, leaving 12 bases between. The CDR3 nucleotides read TGTGCCAGCAGCTTCCCCGGGACCGGCCAAGAGACCCAGTACTTC. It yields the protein CASSFPGTGQETQYF. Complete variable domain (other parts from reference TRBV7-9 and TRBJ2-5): DTGVSQNPRHKITKRGQNVTFRCDPISEHNRLYWYRQTLGQGPEFLTYFQNEAQLEKSRLLSDRFSAERPKGSFSTLEIQRTEQGDSAMYLCASSFPGTGQETQYFGPGTRLLVL.

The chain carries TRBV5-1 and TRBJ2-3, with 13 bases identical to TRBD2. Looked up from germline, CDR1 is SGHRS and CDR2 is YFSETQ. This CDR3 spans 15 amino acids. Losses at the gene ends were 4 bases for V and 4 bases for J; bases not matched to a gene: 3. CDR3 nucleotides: TGCGCCAGCAGCCGGACTAGCGGGAGTGCAGATACGCAGTATTTT. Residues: CASSRTSGSADTQYF.

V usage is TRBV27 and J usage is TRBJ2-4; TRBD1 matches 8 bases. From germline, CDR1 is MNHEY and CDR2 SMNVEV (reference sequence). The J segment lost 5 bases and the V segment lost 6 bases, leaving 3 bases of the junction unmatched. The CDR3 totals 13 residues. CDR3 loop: CASSSTGENIQYF. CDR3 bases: TGTGCCAGCAGCTCGACAGGGGAAAACATTCAGTACTTC.

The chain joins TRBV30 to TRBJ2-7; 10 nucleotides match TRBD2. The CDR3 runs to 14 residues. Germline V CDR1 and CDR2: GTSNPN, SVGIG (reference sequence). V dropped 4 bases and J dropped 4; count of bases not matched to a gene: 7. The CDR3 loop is CAWTASGGVYEQYF. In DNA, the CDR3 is TGTGCCTGGACCGCTAGCGGGGGCGTTTACGAGCAGTACTTC.

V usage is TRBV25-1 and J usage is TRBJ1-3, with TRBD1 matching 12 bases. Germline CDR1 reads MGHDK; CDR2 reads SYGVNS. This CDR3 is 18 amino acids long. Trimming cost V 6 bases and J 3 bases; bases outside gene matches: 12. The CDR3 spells CASRPPGTGGWDGNTIYF. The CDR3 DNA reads TGTGCCAGCAGACCCCCCGGGACAGGGGGCTGGGATGGAAACACCATATATTTT.

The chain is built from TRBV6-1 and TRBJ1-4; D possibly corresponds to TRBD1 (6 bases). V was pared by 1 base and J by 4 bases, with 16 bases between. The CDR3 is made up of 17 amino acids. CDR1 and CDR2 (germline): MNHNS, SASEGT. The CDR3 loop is CASSEGYFGGINEKLFF. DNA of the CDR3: TGTGCCAGCAGTGAAGGTTATTTTGGGGGCATTAATGAAAAACTGTTTTTT.

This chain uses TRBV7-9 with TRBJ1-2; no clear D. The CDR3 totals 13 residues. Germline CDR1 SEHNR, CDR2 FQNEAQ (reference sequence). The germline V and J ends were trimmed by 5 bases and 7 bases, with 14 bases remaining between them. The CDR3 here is CASSPPTHLGYTF. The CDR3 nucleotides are TGTGCCAGCAGCCCTCCCACGCATCTTGGCTACACCTTC.

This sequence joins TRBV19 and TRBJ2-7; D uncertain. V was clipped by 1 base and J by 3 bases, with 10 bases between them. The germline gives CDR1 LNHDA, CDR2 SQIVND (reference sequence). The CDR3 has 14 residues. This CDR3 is CASSIGGDGYEQYF. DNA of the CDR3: TGTGCCAGTAGTATAGGAGGAGACGGCTACGAGCAGTACTTC.

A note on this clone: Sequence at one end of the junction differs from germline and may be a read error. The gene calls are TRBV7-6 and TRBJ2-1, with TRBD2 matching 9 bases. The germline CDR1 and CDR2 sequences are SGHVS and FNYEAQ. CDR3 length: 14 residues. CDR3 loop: CASSIAGVSNEQFF. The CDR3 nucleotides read TGTGCCAGCAGCATAGCGGGAGTATCCAATGAGCAGTTCTTC.

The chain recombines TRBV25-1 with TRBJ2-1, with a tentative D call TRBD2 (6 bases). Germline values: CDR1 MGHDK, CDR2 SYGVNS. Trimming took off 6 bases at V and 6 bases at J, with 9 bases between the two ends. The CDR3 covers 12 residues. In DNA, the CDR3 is TGTGCCAGCAGAAACGGGGGCAATGAGCAGTTCTTC. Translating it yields CASRNGGNEQFF.

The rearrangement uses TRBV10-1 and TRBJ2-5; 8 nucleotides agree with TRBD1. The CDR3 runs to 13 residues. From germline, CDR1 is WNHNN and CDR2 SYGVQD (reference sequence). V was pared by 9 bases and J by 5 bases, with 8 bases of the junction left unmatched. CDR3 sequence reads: CARSGRGRETQYF. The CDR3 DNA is TGCGCCAGAAGCGGCAGGGGGCGTGAGACCCAGTACTTC.

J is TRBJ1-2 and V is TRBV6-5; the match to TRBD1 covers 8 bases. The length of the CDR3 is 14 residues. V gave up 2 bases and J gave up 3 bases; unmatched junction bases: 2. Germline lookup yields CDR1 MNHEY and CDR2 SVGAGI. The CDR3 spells CASSYQGADYGYTF. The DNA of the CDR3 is TGTGCCAGCAGTTACCAGGGGGCGGACTATGGCTACACCTTC.

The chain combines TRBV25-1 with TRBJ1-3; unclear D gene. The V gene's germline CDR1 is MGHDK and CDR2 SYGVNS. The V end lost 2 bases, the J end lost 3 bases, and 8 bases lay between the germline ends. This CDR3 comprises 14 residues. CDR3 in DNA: TGTGCCAGCAGTGAAGCAGGCTTTGGAAACACCATATATTTT. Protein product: CASSEAGFGNTIYF.

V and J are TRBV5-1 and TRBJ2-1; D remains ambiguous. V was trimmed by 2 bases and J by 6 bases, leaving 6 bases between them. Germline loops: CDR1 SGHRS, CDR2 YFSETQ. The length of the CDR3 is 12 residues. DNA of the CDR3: TGCGCCAGCAGCTTTAGTTTCAATGAGCAGTTCTTC. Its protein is CASSFSFNEQFF.

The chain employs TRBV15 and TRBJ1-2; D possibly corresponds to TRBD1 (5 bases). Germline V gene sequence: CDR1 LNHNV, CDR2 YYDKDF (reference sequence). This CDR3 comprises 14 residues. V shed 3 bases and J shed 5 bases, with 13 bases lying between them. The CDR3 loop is CATSRPGATYGYTF. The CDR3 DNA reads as TGTGCCACCAGCAGGCCCGGGGCTACATATGGCTACACCTTC. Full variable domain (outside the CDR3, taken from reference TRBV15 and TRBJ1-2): DAMVIQNPRYQVTQFGKPVTLSCSQTLNHNVMYWYQQKSSQAPKLLFHYYDKDFNNEADTPDNFQSRRPNTSFCFLDIRSPGLGDTAMYLCATSRPGATYGYTFGSGTRLTVV.

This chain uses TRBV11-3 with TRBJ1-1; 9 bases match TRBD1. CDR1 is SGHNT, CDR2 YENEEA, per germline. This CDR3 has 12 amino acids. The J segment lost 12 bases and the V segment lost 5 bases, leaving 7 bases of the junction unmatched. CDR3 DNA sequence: TGTGCCAGCAGCCTGGGGACAGGGAGGACTTTCTTT. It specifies CASSLGTGRTFF. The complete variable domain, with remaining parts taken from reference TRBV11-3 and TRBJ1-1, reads EAGVVQSPRYKIIEKKQPVAFWCNPISGHNTLYWYLQNLGQGPELLIRYENEEAVDDSQLPKDRFSAERLKGVDSTLKIQPAELGDSAVYLCASSLGTGRTFFGQGTRLTVV.

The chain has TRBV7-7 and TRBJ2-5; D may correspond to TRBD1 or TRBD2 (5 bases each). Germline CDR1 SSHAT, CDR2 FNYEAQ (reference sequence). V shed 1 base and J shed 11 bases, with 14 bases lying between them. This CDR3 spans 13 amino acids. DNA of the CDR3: TGTGCCAGCAGCTTAGAGGCAGGGTGGGAGCAGTACTTC. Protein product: CASSLEAGWEQYF.